This TCR beta chain was identified in a study of T cell responses to AZD1222 COVID-19 vaccine. Study-wide results and caveats: Seropositive status at baseline applied to only five to seven AZD1222 recipients. Unmutated regions of variants are reportedly targeted by nearly half of spike-specific TCRs. Repertoires in all cases were sampled only once the peak T cell response had passed. Most donors were white British, females outnumbered males, and clonal diversity was possibly underestimated.

Only in-frame clones appear in the TCRdb table, and some are missing; sequencing was by immunoSEQ multiplex PCR. The table has approximately 150,000 clones, approximately 90% seen once; the top ten hold roughly 1.5%. Germline CDR1 is LNHDA and CDR2 is SQIVND (reference sequence). Deletions cut 5 bases from V and 2 bases from J, with 13 bases between. CDR3 length: 14 amino acids. Concerning this clone: Antigen unknown.

The sequenced sample was peripheral blood, obtained 28 days after the second AZD1222 dose. The J gene is TRBJ2-7, the V gene TRBV19; D perhaps matches TRBD2 (6 bases). The origin of this receptor is an adult who received the AZD1222 COVID-19 vaccine. As DNA, the CDR3 is TGTGCCAGTAGTGCCGGGACTCCAACCTACGAGCAGTACTTC. Translation: CASSAGTPTYEQYF.